This entry concerns a single T cell receptor (beta chain). Its antigen is unknown. Cell sorting via CD45RO/CCR7/CD25/CD127/CD95/CD27 was performed to obtain CD4+ naive, central memory, regulatory and stem cell-like memory cells. Sorted populations all had greater than 95% purity. This record belongs to a study of beta chain features in type 1 diabetes. Overall study findings and caveats: The naive, central memory and Treg TCRB repertoires looked more alike in patients than they did in healthy donors. All four CD4+ subsets from Type 1 diabetes patients carried moderately but significantly shorter TCRB CDR3s.

The length of the CDR3 is 13 residues. With 5 bases removed from V and 3 bases from J, the gap between germline ends came to 11 bases. Germline CDR1 reads SGDLS; CDR2 reads YYNGEE. What was sequenced were expressed TCRB transcripts, since all of the isolated RNA had been reverse transcribed. The method was immunoSEQ multiplex PCR; TCRdb's version includes in-frame clones alone and lacks a portion of them. The repertoire includes about 160,000 clones, around 63% of them detected once, and roughly 0.092% sits in the top ten. The chain joins TRBV9 to TRBJ1-1, with unresolved D. The sequence came from a man aged 25 to 40 with type 1 diabetes. The sample consisted of naive CD4+ T cells from blood. CDR3 protein: CASSIATDTEAFF. The DNA for the CDR3 is TGTGCCAGCAGTATCGCGACGGACACTGAAGCTTTCTTT.